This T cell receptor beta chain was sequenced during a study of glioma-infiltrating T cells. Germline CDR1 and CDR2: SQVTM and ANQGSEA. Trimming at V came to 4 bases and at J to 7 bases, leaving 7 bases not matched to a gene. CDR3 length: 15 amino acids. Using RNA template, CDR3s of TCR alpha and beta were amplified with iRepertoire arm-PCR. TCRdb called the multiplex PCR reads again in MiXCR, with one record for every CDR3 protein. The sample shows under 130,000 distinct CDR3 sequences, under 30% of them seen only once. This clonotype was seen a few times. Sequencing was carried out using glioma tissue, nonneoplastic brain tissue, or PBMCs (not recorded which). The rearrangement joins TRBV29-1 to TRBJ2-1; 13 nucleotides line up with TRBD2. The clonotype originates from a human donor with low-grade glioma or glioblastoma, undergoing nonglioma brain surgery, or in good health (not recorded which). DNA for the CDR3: TGCAGCGTTGCCACTAGCGGGGGGGCCGAGAATGAGCAGTTCTTC. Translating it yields CSVATSGGAENEQFF.